The entry below gives a single T cell receptor (beta chain) sequence along with its context. Antigen specificity is unknown. The germline V gene encodes CDR1 DFQATT and CDR2 SNEGSKA (reference sequence). CDR3 size: 16 residues. The V and J ends lost 0 bases and 8 bases, in that order; junction bases with no gene match: 13. Incorporated into the TCR beta cDNA libraries were unique molecular identifiers, which served to reduce PCR and sequencing biases. TCRdb reanalysed the PCR reads using MiXCR and keeps one entry per CDR3 protein. The sample consists of about 560,000 distinct CDR3 sequences, roughly 46% of them appearing once. The sample is drawn from a study of post-analysis software for immune sequencing data. Study overall: Patients had relapsing-remitting, secondary progressive or progressive-relapsing multiple sclerosis; some lacked subtype.

Study results and caveats: There were five or six TRBV segments more frequent in patients than controls, and TRBV5-6, TRBV5-1 and TRBV20-1 were among them.

J is TRBJ2-1 and V is TRBV20-1; TRBD2 matches at 7 bases. Sequences were obtained from blood. The sequence came from a girl aged 5 to 17 with multiple sclerosis. The CDR3 nucleotides read TGCAGTGCTAGAGATCCCCTCGGCGGGAGACAGCATGAGCAGTTCTTC. Encoded protein: CSARDPLGGRQHEQFF.